This T cell receptor (beta chain) was documented in a study of blood T cell repertoires in COVID-19. Turning to the study itself: COVID-19 samples collected from the United States, Italy and Spain covered acute and convalescent phases.

The study drew participants aged about 18 to 95 years from some 25 US areas. Participants' reported clinical history set cohort assignment. Per the original data handling: Counts of nucleated cells, estimated from reference gene primer amplification, were obtained. Libraries were prepared by immunoSEQ multiplex PCR; TCRdb keeps only in-frame clonotypes and omits some of them. V and J calls and clone size are those listed in that table; D and trimming were worked out from the DNA. This table holds about 160,000 clones, around 82% found once. The CDR3 covers 11 residues. Looked up from germline, CDR1 is DFQATT and CDR2 is SNEGSKA (reference sequence). After removal of 6 bases from V and 8 bases from J, the junction contained 5 bases not matched to a gene.

The sequence derives from a woman between 45 and 60 years old in a cohort exposed to, infected with or recovered from COVID-19 (not recorded which). Source material: PBMCs or T cells enriched from blood (not recorded which). This chain uses TRBV20-1 with TRBJ1-2; TRBD1 matches at 8 bases. Here the CDR3 reads CSARQGIGYTF. Here the CDR3 DNA reads TGCAGTGCCCGACAGGGGATCGGCTACACCTTC.